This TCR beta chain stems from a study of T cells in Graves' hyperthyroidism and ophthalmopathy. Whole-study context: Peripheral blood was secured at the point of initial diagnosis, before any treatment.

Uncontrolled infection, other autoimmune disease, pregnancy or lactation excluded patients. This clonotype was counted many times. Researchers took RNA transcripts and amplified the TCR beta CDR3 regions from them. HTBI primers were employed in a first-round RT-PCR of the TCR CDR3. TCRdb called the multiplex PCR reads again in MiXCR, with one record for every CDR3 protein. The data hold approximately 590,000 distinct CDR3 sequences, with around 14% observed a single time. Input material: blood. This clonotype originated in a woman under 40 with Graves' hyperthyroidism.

For the CDR3, the DNA is TGCGCCAGCAGTGAGAAAGCGGGAGGGGCACACAATGAGCAGTTCTTC. Its protein product is CASSEKAGGAHNEQFF. V and J are TRBV10-2 and TRBJ2-1, with TRBD2 matching 10 bases. This CDR3 comprises 16 residues. Germline loops: CDR1 WSHSY, CDR2 SAAADI. J was trimmed by 5 bases and V by 2 bases; bases with no gene match: 6.